Listed here are 25 T cell receptor beta chains from one sample, sequenced in a study of shared clonotypes between healthy human individuals. Sequenced by immunoSEQ multiplex PCR; TCRdb stores in-frame clones only, minus some. The table lists about 2.4 million clones, over 85% of them singletons. The sequencing input was naive CD4+ T cells from PBMCs. The subset is: CD45RA+ positively selected. Source of these receptors: a man aged 18 to 29 in good health. Some clones in this sample may be carry-over from other donors' samples.

In regard to this clone: The sample contains more than one DNA sequence encoding this CDR3. This chain links TRBV28 with TRBJ2-2; 13 bases line up with TRBD2. Germline CDR1 MDHEN, CDR2 SYDVKM. The length of the CDR3 is 16 residues. J was trimmed by 4 bases and V by 5 bases; bases with no gene match: 4. The chain's CDR3 is CASSLGLAGVTGELFF. DNA for the CDR3: TGTGCCAGCAGTCTAGGACTAGCGGGAGTCACCGGGGAGCTGTTTTTT.

This chain connects TRBV5-1 to TRBJ1-1; D uncertain. The CDR3 is 15 residues long. V was shortened by 0 bases and J by 6 bases, with 15 bases between the two germline ends. Germline lookup yields CDR1 SGHRS and CDR2 YFSETQ. The CDR3 spells CASSLGRVGRAEAFF. In nucleotides, the CDR3 is TGCGCCAGCAGCTTGGGACGAGTGGGGAGAGCTGAAGCTTTCTTT.

The rearrangement joins TRBV19 to TRBJ1-2, with 7 bases identical to TRBD1. The germline V gene has CDR1 LNHDA and CDR2 SQIVND (reference sequence). V dropped 8 bases and J dropped 6; count of bases not matched to a gene: 12. This CDR3 has 14 residues. The DNA of the CDR3 is TGTGCCAGTCTACCGGGACAGCGATACCATGGCTACACCTTC. It codes for CASLPGQRYHGYTF.

V usage is TRBV5-6 and J usage is TRBJ2-7; no reliable D call. V lost 2 bases and J 4 bases, leaving 10 bases between the germline ends. The germline gives CDR1 SGHDT, CDR2 YYEEEE. This CDR3 region has 13 residues. For the CDR3, the DNA is TGTGCCAGCAGCTTAACACCACCGTACGAGCAGTACTTC. It encodes CASSLTPPYEQYF. Together with reference TRBV5-6 and TRBJ2-7, the CDR3 gives the full variable domain: DAGVTQSPTHLIKTRGQQVTLRCSPKSGHDTVSWYQQALGQGPQFIFQYYEEEERQRGNFPDRFSGHQFPNYSSELNVNALLLGDSALYLCASSLTPPYEQYFGPGTRLTVT.

The chain has TRBV5-1 and TRBJ2-2; D unclear. The germline V gene has CDR1 SGHRS and CDR2 YFSETQ. V was trimmed by 0 bases and J by 7 bases, leaving 10 bases between them. The CDR3 spans 14 residues. The CDR3 region is CASSLEGSGGELFF. The CDR3 DNA follows: TGCGCCAGCAGCTTGGAGGGTTCGGGCGGGGAGCTGTTTTTT.

About this clone itself: The same CDR3 is also encoded by other DNA sequences in this sample. The chain joins TRBV28 to TRBJ2-6; D tentatively fits TRBD1 or TRBD2 (5 bases each). CDR1 and CDR2 (germline): MDHEN, SYDVKM. Trimming stripped 2 bases from V and 3 bases from J, with 8 bases between. CDR3 length: 15 residues. CDR3 region: CASSLEGYGANVLTF. In DNA form, the CDR3 reads TGTGCCAGCAGTTTAGAGGGGTATGGGGCCAACGTCCTGACTTTC.

The rearrangement joins TRBV11-2 to TRBJ1-1; D unresolved. Germline CDR1 SGHAT, CDR2 FQNNGV. The V end was cut by 5 bases, the J end by 1 base, with 14 bases between. CDR3 length: 15 residues. The CDR3 bases are TGTGCCAGCAGCCGTATTAGGGATGAGAACACTGAAGCTTTCTTT. It is translated as CASSRIRDENTEAFF. Full variable domain (outside the CDR3, taken from reference TRBV11-2 and TRBJ1-1): EAGVAQSPRYKIIEKRQSVAFWCNPISGHATLYWYQQILGQGPKLLIQFQNNGVVDDSQLPKDRFSAERLKGVDSTLKIQPAKLEDSAVYLCASSRIRDENTEAFFGQGTRLTVV.

This clone was recorded once. The chain has TRBV9 and TRBJ1-1; D may be TRBD1 (5 bases). V lost 4 bases and J 2 bases, leaving 12 bases between the germline ends. The germline V gene encodes CDR1 SGDLS and CDR2 YYNGEE. This CDR3 region has 14 residues. The CDR3 nucleotides are TGTGCCAGCAGCACCCAGACAGACAACACTGAAGCTTTCTTT. Protein product: CASSTQTDNTEAFF.

This clone was detected only once. The chain uses TRBV7-8 and TRBJ1-5; the D gene is possibly TRBD1 (6 bases). V lost 5 bases and J lost 9, with 14 bases in between. In germline, CDR1 is SGHVS, CDR2 FQNEAQ. The CDR3 has 13 residues. CDR3 amino acids: CASSPSGQPPQHF. The CDR3 nucleotides read TGTGCCAGCAGCCCCTCCGGACAGCCGCCCCAGCATTTT.

The genes are TRBV7-2 and TRBJ2-5; no definite D call. V gave up 5 bases and J gave up 2 bases, with 12 bases separating them. CDR1 is SGHTA, CDR2 FQGNSA, per germline. The CDR3 runs 14 residues. The CDR3 reads CASSRGWDQETQYF. In DNA form, the CDR3 reads TGTGCCAGCAGCCGCGGCTGGGATCAAGAGACCCAGTACTTC.

The CDR3 loop is CATNTGRETQYF. In DNA form, the CDR3 reads TGTGCCACCAATACAGGGCGTGAGACCCAGTACTTC. The chain couples TRBV15 to TRBJ2-5; TRBD1 is a possible D gene (6 bases). CDR3 length equals 12 residues. The ends were cut back, 7 bases at V and 5 bases at J, with 11 bases in the middle. Germline V gene lookup returns CDR1 LNHNV and CDR2 YYDKDF (reference sequence).

J is TRBJ2-3 and V is TRBV28, with 8 bases aligning to TRBD2. Germline V lookup: CDR1 MDHEN, CDR2 SYDVKM. The CDR3 runs to 14 residues. Losses at the gene ends were 8 bases for V and 5 bases for J; bases not matched to a gene: 9. CDR3 in DNA: TGTGCCAGCGGAACTAGCGGTCTCGTAGATACGCAGTATTTT. As protein: CASGTSGLVDTQYF.

The chain employs TRBV4-1 and TRBJ2-3; TRBD2 aligns across 7 bases. V trimming: 3 bases; J trimming: 1 base; junction bases outside the gene matches: 16. This CDR3 has 19 residues. Germline CDR1 and CDR2: MGHRA and YSYEKL. Here the CDR3 DNA reads TGCGCCAGCAGCCACAGGCGGATTGATGCGGCGGGGGGCACAGATACGCAGTATTTT. This sequence encodes CASSHRRIDAAGGTDTQYF.

J is TRBJ2-5 and V is TRBV5-1, with 16 bases lining up with TRBD2. The CDR3 sequence is 16 residues long. The ends lost 4 bases at V and 2 bases at J; junction bases unmatched: 2. Germline V gene sequence: CDR1 SGHRS, CDR2 YFSETQ. DNA of the CDR3: TGCGCCAGCAGCCGGGGACTAGCGGGAGGGCAAGAGACCCAGTACTTC. Its translation is CASSRGLAGGQETQYF.

The J gene is TRBJ2-7, the V gene TRBV7-3, with a tentative D call TRBD2 (5 bases). The CDR3 length is 15 residues. Trimming removed 5 bases from V and 2 bases from J, with 16 bases in between. Germline V lookup: CDR1 SGHTA, CDR2 FQGTGA. The CDR3 coding sequence is TGTGCCAGCAGCCCACGACGGACTTCGACCTACGAGCAGTACTTC. This encodes CASSPRRTSTYEQYF.

The chain employs TRBV29-1 and TRBJ2-7; D not certain. The CDR3 totals 12 residues. The germline V and J ends were trimmed by 1 base and 1 base, with 5 bases remaining between them. Germline values: CDR1 SQVTM, CDR2 ANQGSEA. This CDR3 reads CSVEVSSYEQYF. DNA of the CDR3: TGCAGCGTTGAAGTCAGTTCCTACGAGCAGTACTTC.

J is TRBJ2-7 and V is TRBV5-6, with 7 nucleotides matching TRBD1. Germline CDR1 is SGHDT and CDR2 is YYEEEE. With V trimmed by 4 bases and J by 2 bases, 9 bases remained unmatched. The CDR3 is 15 amino acids. In nucleotides, the CDR3 is TGTGCCAGCAGCAGTAGGGGGCACGGTACCTACGAGCAGTACTTC. Translated: CASSSRGHGTYEQYF. The whole variable domain, remainder taken from reference TRBV5-6 and TRBJ2-7, is DAGVTQSPTHLIKTRGQQVTLRCSPKSGHDTVSWYQQALGQGPQFIFQYYEEEERQRGNFPDRFSGHQFPNYSSELNVNALLLGDSALYLCASSSRGHGTYEQYFGPGTRLTVT.

As regards this clone: The same CDR3 is also encoded by other DNA sequences in this sample. The chain links TRBV18 to TRBJ2-2; no firm D call. This CDR3 is built from 15 residues. Germline assignment: CDR1 KGHSH and CDR2 LQKENI. V gave up 3 bases and J gave up 1 base, with 9 bases separating them. The chain's CDR3 is CASSPLLGNTGELFF. CDR3 nucleotide sequence: TGTGCCAGCTCACCTCTTTTGGGGAACACCGGGGAGCTGTTTTTT.

The V and J genes are TRBV6-5 and TRBJ1-1; TRBD1 matches at 9 bases. The V and J ends lost 5 bases and 7 bases, in that order; junction bases with no gene match: 5. The CDR3 extends over 13 amino acids. Looked up from germline, CDR1 is MNHEY and CDR2 is SVGAGI. The CDR3 reads CASSHRTGDEAFF. Written as DNA, the CDR3 is TGTGCCAGCAGTCACAGGACAGGGGATGAAGCTTTCTTT.

This clone was found once. In nucleotides, the CDR3 is TGTGCCAGCAGTCCCCGGACTAGCGGGAGGGTGCAGTTCTTC. This sequence encodes CASSPRTSGRVQFF. The chain couples TRBV6-6 to TRBJ2-1; 15 nucleotides line up with TRBD2. V shed 5 bases, J shed 12 bases, and the junction held 5 bases outside the gene matches. Germline V gene data show CDR1 as MNHNY and CDR2 as SVGAGI (reference sequence). The CDR3 is made up of 14 amino acids.

The chain combines TRBV28 with TRBJ2-3, with unresolved D. Trimming shortened V by 7 bases and J by 2 bases, and 13 bases separated the two germline ends. CDR1 is MDHEN and CDR2 is SYDVKM in the germline V gene. The CDR3 runs to 14 residues. The CDR3 region has the DNA TGTGCCAGCAAAAAGGCAGGCGACACAGATACGCAGTATTTT. Protein sequence: CASKKAGDTDTQYF.

The rearrangement links TRBV14 to TRBJ1-1; 7 nucleotides agree with TRBD1. J gave up 0 bases and V 1 base, and 5 bases lay outside the gene matches. Germline CDR1 is SGHDN and CDR2 is FVKESK. The CDR3 totals 16 residues. The CDR3 DNA is TGTGCCAGCAGCCAAGTTGGGACAGCGTTGAACACTGAAGCTTTCTTT. It translates to CASSQVGTALNTEAFF.

The chain is built from TRBV14 and TRBJ2-1, with D possibly being TRBD1 or TRBD2 (6 bases each). From germline, CDR1 is SGHDN and CDR2 FVKESK. Between the trimmed V and J ends, which lost 0 bases and 3 bases, there was a span of 15 bases. CDR3 length: 17 amino acids. This CDR3 reads CASSQDLVGGYYNEQFF. In DNA, the CDR3 is TGTGCCAGCAGCCAAGATCTAGTCGGGGGCTACTACAATGAGCAGTTCTTC.

This chain uses TRBV9 with TRBJ1-2; D is perhaps TRBD1 (5 bases). Trimming cost V 5 bases and J 4 bases, with 15 bases left between them. The length of the CDR3 is 14 residues. Germline-derived CDR1 and CDR2 are SGDLS and YYNGEE. The DNA for the CDR3 is TGTGCCAGCAGGTCAACAGGTGACACCTATGGCTACACCTTC. Protein product: CASRSTGDTYGYTF.

CDR3 sequence reads: CASSVAGHMNTEAFF. DNA for the CDR3: TGTGCCAGCAGCGTAGCTGGGCATATGAACACTGAAGCTTTCTTT. This chain connects TRBV9 to TRBJ1-1; D call uncertain. Germline V gives CDR1 SGDLS, CDR2 YYNGEE. V was clipped by 0 bases and J by 0 bases, with 9 bases between them. The CDR3 consists of 15 residues.